This T cell receptor (beta chain) originates from a study of cytomegalovirus exposure and HLA in healthy donors (TCRdb year 2017). Turning to the overall study: An earlier analysis of some 600 of the donors reported 250 to 350 Gb of sequence data and 100 million to 120 million unique TCR beta sequences obtained from roughly 170 million T cells. A later genetic analysis took genome-wide SNP genotypes for about 55% of the roughly 700 donors and used that subset as a discovery cohort. The later analysis used no new phenotypic data to find candidate immune exposures, relying instead on TCR beta sequences and their occurrence across donors. To predict cytomegalovirus infection status, the study brought together high-throughput TCR immunosequencing, statistical association of individual TCRs with disease status, and machine learning. Of the 350 to 450 genotyped donors, over 70% fell in the genetic ancestry cluster associated with self-reported Caucasian donors. The study aimed to test whether cataloging public T cell receptors could reveal signatures of past pathogen exposure. To decide whether each TCR beta V gene segment behaved as functional or pseudogenic, an earlier analysis of some 580 of the donors relied on high-throughput TCR beta sequencing. Approximately 300 gigabases of sequencing data and roughly 81 million unique TCR sequences made up an early release that covered over 550 HLA-typed donors. Using immunosequencing, the study profiled T cell repertoires from 500 to 800 subjects and related those repertoires to cytomegalovirus serostatus. On average, about 200,000 unique TCR beta nucleotide sequences were sequenced per donor among a few hundred genotyped donors of the cohort, with about 19% of those sequences being non-productive. The number of donors typed differed by locus, with 629-630 for A, B, C, DRB1 and DQB1, 522 for DQA1, 606 for DPA1, and some 440 for DPB1. Roughly five DR-DQ haplotypes were handled as single units for association and clustering, since linkage in the cohort was strong. Alongside the repertoire data, information on donor age, sex, ethnicity and CMV serostatus was compiled. In a later analysis, previously published TCR beta repertoires from some 640 donors were re-analyzed and high-resolution HLA genotyping was added so that TCR occurrence patterns could be studied. All discovery cohort repertoires had been generated using a single sequencing platform. HLA typing included class I and class II loci at four-digit resolution. In addition to the first cohort of around 670 subjects, a separate validation cohort of approximately 120 different subjects was used. What the study reported, not specific to this receptor: The classifier was reported to diagnose cytomegalovirus status with high specificity and sensitivity in both the original and validation cohorts. A cluster of highly shared sequence variants was judged likely to represent a technical artifact of the sequencing pipeline. In a later analysis, 15,000 to 20,000 TCR beta sequences were associated with specific HLA alleles at a false discovery rate of 0.05. In a later analysis, HLA-associated TCR beta chains were found to be more clonally expanded and to have lower generation probabilities than equally common non-associated chains. Presence/absence analyses assumed roughly uniform sequencing depth across donors, an assumption that may not hold. While some public TCRs were present in many individuals, most TCR sequences turned up only very rarely across donors. In a later analysis, the rate of TCR association differed among HLA loci, with DRB1 alleles having the most associated TCRs and HLA-C alleles having the fewest. Because HLA typing was missing for some donors at each locus, association tests included only the typed subset. Assigning TCR associations to individual alleles was difficult when HLA alleles, especially DR and DQ, strongly co-occurred. It was suggested by the authors that the approach could potentially be generalized to other disease states and immunological phenotypes. Linkage disequilibrium might explain the correlated functional status among segregating V segments, but an unknown experimental factor could not be excluded. V-gene and J-gene trimming of TCR beta chains was associated with a missense DCLRE1C variant in a later genetic analysis, and the association was replicated in an independent cohort. Some 15 rarely observed V segments, including chromosome 9 orphons, were excluded from the earlier analysis of a few hundred of the donors because counts were too low. Most CMV-associated TCR beta chains appeared to be HLA-restricted in a later analysis, and the HLA associations seemed to be driven largely by CMV exposure. In an earlier analysis of roughly 500 of the donors, most TCR beta V segments appeared in productive rearrangements about 87% or about 30% of the time, broadly matching IMGT annotations. Some IMGT-functional V segments, including TRBV6-2 and TRBV6-3, could not be told apart with the 87-base-pair reads, so those segments were excluded. A later genetic analysis reported fewer N-insertions in productive TCRs among donors in an Asian-associated ancestry cluster than the approximately 700-donor mean. A further reported finding was that TCR beta sequences accurately predicted the HLA-A and HLA-B alleles for most subjects in the first cohort. Immune exposure information for the cohort was limited to CMV serostatus. A few of the identified cytomegalovirus-associated TCR beta chains were confirmed in vitro to be specific for cytomegalovirus antigens. In the study, about 150 TCR beta chains were listed as associated with cytomegalovirus. In a later analysis, several top co-occurrence clusters were reported to appear linked to parvovirus B19, influenza, CMV and Epstein-Barr virus. In this cohort, only TCR beta chains were sequenced, and detectable features were limited by the absence of alpha or paired-chain data.

The cohort consisted of approximately 690 healthy bone marrow donors. At the time of sampling, all cohort members were nominally healthy, though unrecorded immune exposures were likely present. The donor tested CMV seropositive, placing the donor among the 250 to 300 seropositive members of the cohort. Every donor gave a peripheral blood sample, and the peripheral blood mononuclear cells from that sample were used for TCR beta sequencing. The Qiagen DNeasy Blood Extraction Kit was used to extract genomic DNA from the blood cell samples. Remarks on this clone: The antigen this receptor binds is unknown. No base-level quality is on record; no much larger clone is a single base apart.

Per the germline V gene, MGHDK is the CDR1 and SYGVNS is the CDR2. From the cysteine through the phenylalanine, the CDR3 covers 13 amino acids. The entry retains the CDR3 DNA only, 39 bases that are in frame from base 1. Trimming takes 6 bases from V and 4 bases from J, and the germline ends sit 12 bases apart. Library generation was performed with the immunoSEQ multiplex PCR assay. For the multiplex PCR, a mixture combining 60 forward primers for TCR Vbeta segments and 13 reverse primers for TCR Jbeta segments was used. A multiplex PCR assay on genomic DNA amplified the CDR3 region of rearranged TCR beta genes. On the Illumina HiSeq System, the amplified TCR beta libraries were sequenced as 87-base-pair reads. In the authors' own workflow: Across the 640 or so repertoires, a later analysis counted tens of millions of unique TCR beta chains, 8.5 million to 12 million of which were shared by at least two donors. Raw reads were error-corrected and collapsed into unique sequences with a nearest-neighbor algorithm that merged closely related sequences to remove PCR and sequencing errors. CDR3 sequences were aligned to IMGT reference sequences to assign V, D and J gene segments. For a sequence to be retained, a match of at least six nucleotides to both a V gene segment and a J gene segment was required. A rearrangement was called productive if the CDR3 had no stop codons and remained in frame with V and J, and every other rearrangement was called non-productive. Following IMGT convention, CDR3 was defined as the stretch from the second conserved V-encoded cysteine to the conserved J-encoded phenylalanine. The earlier analysis of about 560 of the donors excluded any sequence lacking an unambiguous match to a single V gene segment. In an earlier analysis of roughly 500 of the donors, V segments were called functional above 56.7% productive rearrangements and were called segregating when the between-donor standard deviation exceeded 5%. A statistical classification framework was built to diagnose cytomegalovirus status from the catalog of TCR beta chain sequences. A later analysis assigned V and J genes by comparing TCR nucleotide sequences with IMGT/GENE-DB human TR gene sequences. Using the TCRdist pipeline, a later analysis assigned CDR3 sequences along with most-parsimonious VDJ recombination scenarios. In a later analysis, every TCR beta chain was defined by the combination of its CDR3 amino acid sequence and its V-gene family, and reads without a unique V-gene family were dropped. As a way to deal with suspected cross-contamination and a sequencing artifact, a later analysis dropped roughly 620 nucleotide sequences that were highly shared and had low generation probability. In a later analysis, a clonal expansion index for each public chain was calculated from normalized within-repertoire ranks of inferred template counts. In a later analysis, generation probabilities were computed using a VDJ recombination model fitted to out-of-frame rearrangements, and the results were checked against IGoR. A later analysis scored TCR-TCR, TCR-HLA and TCR-CMV co-occurrence with hypergeometric tests, applying a repertoire-size bias correction to TCR pairs. False discovery rates were estimated in a later analysis by permuting HLA or CMV assignments 20 times. In a later analysis, co-occurring TCRs were grouped with DBSCAN, and TCRdist sequence similarity was added when clustering was performed within HLA-allele-positive subsets. Repertoires with fewer than 30,000 or more than 120,000 public chains were left out of co-occurrence clustering, as were about five repertoires with anomalous nucleotide sharing. This is the immuneACCESS table as TCRdb keeps it, with only in-frame sequences that have V and J called. A part of the clones is gone; compared with another copy, unresolved V genes explain less than half, and the rest is unexplained. Clone size and V and J calls were adopted from that table, with D and trimming inferred from the DNA. The table for this sample lists 70,000 to 90,000 clones; more than 50% of them were counted only once. 15% of the sample belongs to the ten largest clones.

The chain employs TRBV25-1 and TRBJ2-5; perhaps TRBD2 is the D gene, with 6 bases matching. Sequencing was done on a sample of PBMCs. The sequence was collected from a woman aged 40 to 50 in good health and CMV-seropositive. The CDR3 is CASSERLGETQYF. The nucleotide sequence is given as TGTGCCAGCAGCGAAAGACTAGGAGAGACCCAGTACTTC.